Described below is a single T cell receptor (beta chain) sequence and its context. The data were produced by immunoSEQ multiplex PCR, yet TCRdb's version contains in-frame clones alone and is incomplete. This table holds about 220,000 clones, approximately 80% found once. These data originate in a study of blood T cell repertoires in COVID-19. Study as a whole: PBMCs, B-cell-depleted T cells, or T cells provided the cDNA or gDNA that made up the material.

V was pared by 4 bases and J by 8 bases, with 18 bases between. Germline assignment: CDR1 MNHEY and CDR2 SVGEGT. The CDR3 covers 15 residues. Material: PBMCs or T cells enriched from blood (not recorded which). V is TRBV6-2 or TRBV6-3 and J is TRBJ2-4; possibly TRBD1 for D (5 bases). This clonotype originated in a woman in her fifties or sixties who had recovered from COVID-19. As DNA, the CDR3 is TGTGCCAGCAGTTCCCCCACCAGGGTTCCACACATTCAGTACTTC. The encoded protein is CASSSPTRVPHIQYF.